This T cell receptor (beta chain) was captured by sequencing in a study of cytomegalovirus exposure and HLA in healthy donors. Germline CDR1 and CDR2: SGHAT and FQNNGV. The CDR3 runs 14 residues. Losses at the gene ends were 3 bases for V and 4 bases for J; bases not matched to a gene: 4. This clone was seen more than once but under ten times. Amplification used 60 Vbeta primers and 13 Jbeta primers. TCRdb's copy holds only in-frame clones and misses some; the assay was immunoSEQ multiplex PCR. The repertoire includes 150,000 to 200,000 clones, 80% of them detected once, and approximately 5.1% sits in the top ten.

The V and J genes are TRBV11-2 and TRBJ1-2; 8 bases line up with TRBD1. The receptor was derived from a middle-aged man in good health and CMV-seronegative. Sequencing input: PBMCs. In DNA, the CDR3 is TGTGCCAGCAGCTTCAGGGGGCCCTCCTATGGCTACACCTTC. Translated, it gives CASSFRGPSYGYTF.